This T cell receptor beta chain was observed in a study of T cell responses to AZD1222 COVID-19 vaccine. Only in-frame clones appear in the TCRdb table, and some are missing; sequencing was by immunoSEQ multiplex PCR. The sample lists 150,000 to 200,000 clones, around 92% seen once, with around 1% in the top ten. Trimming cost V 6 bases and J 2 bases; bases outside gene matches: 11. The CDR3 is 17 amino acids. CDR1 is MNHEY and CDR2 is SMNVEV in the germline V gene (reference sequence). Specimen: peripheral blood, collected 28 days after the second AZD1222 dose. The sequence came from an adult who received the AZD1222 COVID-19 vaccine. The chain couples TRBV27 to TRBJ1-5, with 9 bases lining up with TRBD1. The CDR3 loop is CASSRYTGQGRNQPQHF. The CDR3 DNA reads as TGTGCCAGCAGCCGATATACGGGACAGGGACGCAATCAGCCCCAGCATTTT.